The 27 T cell receptor beta chains below all came from one sample that was sequenced in a study of beta chain features in type 1 diabetes. The investigators reverse transcribed all of the isolated RNA, so they sequenced expressed TCRB transcripts. Measured with immunoSEQ multiplex PCR; TCRdb has only the in-frame clones, and not every one. The sample lists 680,000 or so clones, around an eighth occurring once. Notes on the study in general: Type 1 diabetes patients had TCRB CDR3s that were shorter (moderately but significantly so) in all four CD4+ subsets.

Their antigen targets remain unknown. Specimen: naive CD4+ T cells from blood. Receptor source: a man aged 18 to 29 with type 1 diabetes.

To note about this clone: Different DNA sequences within this sample yield the same CDR3. The chain carries TRBV5-6 and TRBJ2-7; D unresolved. V dropped 0 bases and J dropped 1 base, with 5 bases sitting between them. The CDR3 spans 13 residues. Germline V CDR1 and CDR2: SGHDT, YYEEEE. The CDR3 nucleotides are TGTGCCAGCAGCTTGGCAGGATCCTACGAGCAGTACTTC. Translating gives CASSLAGSYEQYF.

This clone was seen only a few times. The chain is built from TRBV6-5 and TRBJ2-6, with 7 bases that match TRBD2. The length of the CDR3 is 15 residues. Germline loops: CDR1 MNHEY, CDR2 SVGAGI. J was trimmed by 4 bases and V by 6 bases; bases with no gene match: 6. Here the CDR3 reads CASSPGGYGANVLTF. The CDR3 DNA reads TGTGCCAGCAGCCCCGGGGGGTACGGGGCCAACGTCCTGACTTTC.

The chain has TRBV30 and TRBJ2-3; TRBD1 aligns across 7 bases. Per germline, CDR1 GTSNPN and CDR2 SVGIG (reference sequence). The CDR3 runs to 13 residues. The J segment lost 4 bases and the V segment lost 3 bases, leaving 4 bases of the junction unmatched. CDR3 protein: CAWSFQGADTQYF. The DNA for the CDR3 is TGTGCCTGGAGCTTCCAGGGGGCAGATACGCAGTATTTT.

This clone turned up a few times. In nucleotides, the CDR3 is TGTGCCAGCAGTGAACATCGGGACAGGAACACTGAAGCTTTCTTT. Translation: CASSEHRDRNTEAFF. The chain combines TRBV2 with TRBJ1-1, with 7 positions matching TRBD1. CDR1 SNHLY and CDR2 FYNNEI come from the germline V gene. This CDR3 has 15 amino acids. The trim removed 2 bases at V and 1 base at J, leaving 4 bases unmatched.

A few counts support this clone. The rearrangement joins TRBV27 to TRBJ2-5; no definite D call. The V and J ends lost 1 base and 2 bases respectively, with 5 bases between them. The CDR3 loop spans 13 amino acids. Germline V lookup: CDR1 MNHEY, CDR2 SMNVEV (reference sequence). This chain's CDR3 is CASSLWWQETQYF. CDR3 in DNA: TGTGCCAGCAGTTTATGGTGGCAAGAGACCCAGTACTTC.

This clone was observed a handful of times. V is TRBV5-1 and J is TRBJ2-7; perhaps TRBD1 as D (6 bases). Trimming pared 5 bases from V and 0 bases from J, leaving 12 bases between. Germline CDR1 reads SGHRS; CDR2 reads YFSETQ. There are 14 residues in the CDR3. The CDR3 nucleotides read TGCGCCAGCAGTCGGACAGATTTCTCCTACGAGCAGTACTTC. It translates to CASSRTDFSYEQYF.

This clone has more than one count but fewer than ten. The J gene is TRBJ1-4, the V gene TRBV30; no clear D gene. This CDR3 comprises 14 residues. The germline gives CDR1 GTSNPN, CDR2 SVGIG (reference sequence). V was shortened by 3 bases and J by 7 bases, with 15 bases between the two germline ends. The chain's CDR3 is CAWRADWGGEKLFF. The CDR3 nucleotides read TGTGCCTGGAGGGCGGACTGGGGTGGTGAAAAACTGTTTTTT.

This clone was counted a few times. This sequence joins TRBV2 and TRBJ2-4, with TRBD1 matching 8 bases. Trimming removed 4 bases from V and 0 bases from J; junction bases left unmatched: 14. This CDR3 is built from 19 residues. From germline, CDR1 is SNHLY and CDR2 FYNNEI. The CDR3 DNA reads as TGTGCCAGCAGTGTACTCCCGGGACAGGATAGTCTAGCCAAAAACATTCAGTACTTC. Translating it yields CASSVLPGQDSLAKNIQYF.

The CDR3: CASGGSETGTYEQYF. For the CDR3, the DNA is TGTGCCAGCGGGGGCTCGGAGACAGGGACCTACGAGCAGTACTTC. The V gene is TRBV28, the J gene TRBJ2-7, with TRBD1 matching 7 bases. This CDR3 has 15 residues. Germline assignment: CDR1 MDHEN and CDR2 SYDVKM. Trimming cost V 8 bases and J 2 bases; bases outside gene matches: 12. Looking up the rest from reference TRBV28 and TRBJ2-7 gives the full variable domain: DVKVTQSSRYLVKRTGEKVFLECVQDMDHENMFWYRQDPGLGLRLIYFSYDVKMKEKGDIPEGYSVSREKKERFSLILESASTNQTSMYLCASGGSETGTYEQYFGPGTRLTVT.

The chain joins TRBV7-9 to TRBJ1-1, with D uncertain. V gave up 4 bases and J gave up 4 bases, with 13 bases separating them. Germline values: CDR1 SEHNR, CDR2 FQNEAQ (reference sequence). The CDR3 contains 14 residues. Written as DNA, the CDR3 is TGTGCCAGCAGCTCACGGGATGGGCGCACTGAAGCTTTCTTT. Amino acids: CASSSRDGRTEAFF.

The CDR3 DNA is TGTGCCAGCAACCTTTTAGGGAACTATGGCTACACCTTC. Translation gives CASNLLGNYGYTF. This sequence joins TRBV7-9 and TRBJ1-2; no definite D call. The germline V gene encodes CDR1 SEHNR and CDR2 FQNEAQ (reference sequence). The CDR3 runs to 13 residues. V lost 7 bases, J lost 2 bases, and 11 bases lay in between.

The V gene is TRBV18, the J gene TRBJ2-3, with TRBD2 as a possible D gene (5 bases). Germline CDR1 reads KGHSH; CDR2 reads LQKENI. The CDR3 spans 14 residues. Deletions cut 6 bases from V and 2 bases from J, with 12 bases between. The CDR3 sequence: CASSGDASTDTQYF. The CDR3 bases are TGTGCCAGCTCCGGGGATGCCTCCACAGATACGCAGTATTTT.

This clone has a handful of counts. J is TRBJ2-7 and V is TRBV18; 10 bases align to TRBD1. V lost 5 bases and J lost 4; bases outside the gene matches: 11. This CDR3 region has 16 residues. Germline V lookup: CDR1 KGHSH, CDR2 LQKENI. DNA for the CDR3: TGTGCCAGCTCAAGACAGGGGGCCGACAACTCATACGAGCAGTACTTC. This sequence encodes CASSRQGADNSYEQYF. The full variable domain, its missing parts supplied by reference TRBV18 and TRBJ2-7, is NAGVMQNPRHLVRRRGQEARLRCSPMKGHSHVYWYRQLPEEGLKFMVYLQKENIIDESGMPKERFSAEFPKEGPSILRIQQVVRGDSAAYFCASSRQGADNSYEQYFGPGTRLTVT.

This clone was counted only a few times. The genes are TRBV5-1 and TRBJ2-1; 8 nucleotides match TRBD2. The germline V gene encodes CDR1 SGHRS and CDR2 YFSETQ. The CDR3 loop spans 13 amino acids. J lost 6 bases, V lost 5 bases, and 4 bases had no gene match. CDR3 amino acids: CASRATSGNEQFF. The CDR3 DNA sequence: TGCGCCAGCAGAGCTACTAGCGGCAATGAGCAGTTCTTC.

This clone came up a few times. The chain joins TRBV29-1 to TRBJ1-3, with D maybe TRBD1 (5 bases). Trimming took off 8 bases at V and 4 bases at J, with 12 bases between the two ends. The germline gives CDR1 SQVTM, CDR2 ANQGSEA. The CDR3 consists of 12 residues. This chain's CDR3 is CSFQGTGNTIYF. The DNA of the CDR3 is TGCAGCTTCCAGGGAACGGGAAACACCATATATTTT.

This clone was observed a few times. The rearrangement joins TRBV2 to TRBJ2-7; D is perhaps TRBD2 (5 bases). In germline, CDR1 is SNHLY, CDR2 FYNNEI. The ends were cut back, 3 bases at V and 4 bases at J, with 13 bases in the middle. The CDR3 totals 14 residues. The DNA for the CDR3 is TGTGCCAGCAGTGAGGAGCGGATGGCATACGAGCAGTACTTC. This translates into CASSEERMAYEQYF.

The chain uses TRBV30 and TRBJ2-7; weak D call: TRBD2 (7 bases). The V and J ends lost 8 bases and 7 bases respectively, with 18 bases between them. The CDR3 covers 12 residues. Looked up from germline, CDR1 is GTSNPN and CDR2 is SVGIG (reference sequence). In nucleotides, the CDR3 is TGTGCCATCGATAAGGGGGGGAAGGAGCAGTACTTC. Residues: CAIDKGGKEQYF.

The chain employs TRBV7-2 and TRBJ1-5; D is unresolved. V was pared by 5 bases and J by 2 bases, with 16 bases between. There are 16 residues in the CDR3. Germline CDR1 and CDR2: SGHTA and FQGNSA. The CDR3 sequence: CASSPRVGVGNQPQHF. The CDR3 DNA reads as TGTGCCAGCAGCCCACGGGTAGGCGTAGGCAATCAGCCCCAGCATTTT.

This clone was observed a handful of times. The chain is built from TRBV9 and TRBJ2-5; D assignment may be TRBD1 or TRBD2 (5 bases each). The CDR3 contains 18 residues. Trimming removed 2 bases at V and 9 bases at J, with 29 bases between. Germline CDR1 reads SGDLS; CDR2 reads YYNGEE. The CDR3 sequence is CASSVSLAGDASWGSQYF. CDR3 DNA: TGTGCCAGCAGCGTCTCCTTGGCAGGAGACGCTTCCTGGGGGTCCCAGTACTTC.

The chain is built from TRBV2 and TRBJ1-1; D is possibly TRBD1 (6 bases). Trimming left V 8 bases short and J 6 bases short, with 10 bases between. This CDR3 contains 11 residues. CDR1 and CDR2 from the germline V gene are SNHLY and FYNNEI. Here the CDR3 reads CASGWGPEAFF. The DNA of the CDR3 is TGTGCCAGCGGGTGGGGGCCTGAAGCTTTCTTT.

The CDR3 region is CASSLFGTGRGEQFF. In DNA form, the CDR3 reads TGTGCCAGCAGCTTATTTGGGACAGGGAGAGGTGAGCAGTTCTTC. The J gene is TRBJ2-1, the V gene TRBV11-3; 9 bases agree with TRBD1. The CDR3 totals 15 residues. Germline V gene data show CDR1 as SGHNT and CDR2 as YENEEA. V gave up 2 bases and J gave up 9 bases; unmatched junction bases: 8.

This clone was observed a few times. V usage is TRBV28 and J usage is TRBJ2-7; D is possibly TRBD1 or TRBD2 (5 bases each). This CDR3 contains 14 residues. Deletions cut 5 bases from V and 6 bases from J, with 17 bases between. Germline loops: CDR1 MDHEN, CDR2 SYDVKM. The CDR3 loop is CASSPRDPRPEQYF. The DNA of the CDR3 is TGTGCCAGCAGTCCCCGGGACCCCCGCCCCGAGCAGTACTTC.

The table lists this clone with a few counts. The V and J genes are TRBV20-1 and TRBJ2-7; D gene uncertain. V was pared by 7 bases and J by 4 bases, with 8 bases between. Germline lookup yields CDR1 DFQATT and CDR2 SNEGSKA (reference sequence). The CDR3 consists of 10 residues. The DNA for the CDR3 is TGCAGTGTAGTGGGGTACGAGCAGTACTTC. This sequence encodes CSVVGYEQYF.

The rearrangement links TRBV15 to TRBJ2-3; D gene unclear. CDR1 and CDR2 from the germline V gene are LNHNV and YYDKDF (reference sequence). This CDR3 has 15 amino acids. V gave up 0 bases and J gave up 0 bases, with 7 bases separating them. The CDR3: CATSREQTSTDTQYF. CDR3 DNA: TGTGCCACCAGCAGAGAACAAACTAGCACAGATACGCAGTATTTT.

The chain recombines TRBV28 with TRBJ1-4; 10 nucleotides match TRBD1. CDR3 length equals 14 residues. The junction had 9 bases not matched to a gene; V was cut back by 6 bases and J by 11 bases. Germline loops: CDR1 MDHEN, CDR2 SYDVKM. The CDR3 loop is CASRTRDRGEKLFF. CDR3 in DNA: TGTGCCAGCAGGACCCGGGACAGGGGAGAGAAACTGTTTTTT.

This clone was observed a handful of times. This chain connects TRBV2 to TRBJ1-2; 8 bases map to TRBD1. Germline-derived CDR1 and CDR2 are SNHLY and FYNNEI. The CDR3 loop spans 14 amino acids. The V gene end was trimmed by 4 bases and the J gene end by 4 bases; junction bases not matched to a gene: 5. The CDR3: CASSVRTGSYGYTF. CDR3 nucleotide sequence: TGTGCCAGCAGTGTAAGGACAGGGTCCTATGGCTACACCTTC.

This clone occurred a few times. V is TRBV5-1 and J is TRBJ2-7; D perhaps matches TRBD2 (5 bases). Germline assignment: CDR1 SGHRS and CDR2 YFSETQ. The CDR3 is 14 amino acids. V was pared by 4 bases and J by 4 bases, with 15 bases between. Here the CDR3 reads CASSPRTDSYEQYF. CDR3 in DNA: TGCGCCAGCAGCCCCCGGACGGACTCTTACGAGCAGTACTTC.